The next 13 T cell receptor beta chains were all read from a single sample in a study of blood T cell repertoires in COVID-19. Sequenced by immunoSEQ multiplex PCR; TCRdb stores in-frame clones only, minus some. The table lists some 200,000 clones, roughly four fifths of them singletons, with around 6.1% in the top ten. Source material: peripheral blood. The receptors here all came from a woman aged 35 to 49 with acute or convalescent COVID-19.

The chain combines TRBV5-1 with TRBJ1-5, with D possibly TRBD1 on 5 matching bases. Germline V gene data show CDR1 as SGHRS and CDR2 as YFSETQ. The CDR3 spans 14 residues. The V end lost 4 bases, the J end lost 0 bases, and 8 bases lay between the germline ends. The CDR3 is CASSATGSNQPQHF. CDR3 sequence (DNA): TGCGCCAGCAGCGCAACAGGTAGCAATCAGCCCCAGCATTTT. The entire variable domain, with the rest obtained from reference TRBV5-1 and TRBJ1-5, is as follows: KAGVTQTPRYLIKTRGQQVTLSCSPISGHRSVSWYQQTPGQGLQFLFEYFSETQRNKGNFPGRFSGRQFSNSRSEMNVSTLELGDSALYLCASSATGSNQPQHFGDGTRLSIL.

In this sample, this clone turned up once. The chain is built from TRBV5-4 and TRBJ1-5; D not resolved. From germline, CDR1 is SGHNT and CDR2 YYREEE (reference sequence). The CDR3 has 12 residues. Between the trimmed V and J ends, which lost 4 bases and 9 bases, there was a span of 11 bases. DNA of the CDR3: TGTGCCAGCAGCCCTGAAAGCGGGCCCCAGCATTTT. This sequence encodes CASSPESGPQHF.

Only a few counts were recorded for this clone. The chain combines TRBV29-1 with TRBJ1-1; D is possibly TRBD1 (5 bases). This CDR3 is built from 13 residues. Germline V lookup: CDR1 SQVTM, CDR2 ANQGSEA. Trimming cost V 8 bases and J 3 bases, with 16 bases left between them. CDR3 in DNA: TGCAGCTCATCCAGGGAAGGAGACACTGAAGCTTTCTTT. Protein product: CSSSREGDTEAFF.

The genes are TRBV6-6 and TRBJ1-5, with D perhaps matching TRBD1 (5 bases). Germline CDR1 is MNHNY and CDR2 is SVGAGI (reference sequence). The CDR3 consists of 15 residues. Trimming stripped 4 bases from V and 5 bases from J, with 15 bases between. This CDR3 reads CASSLMGLTHQPQHF. CDR3 DNA sequence: TGTGCCAGCAGTTTGATGGGGCTAACCCATCAGCCCCAGCATTTT.

This clone was detected once. The genes are TRBV19 and TRBJ2-3; TRBD1 matches 7 bases. The CDR3 is made up of 12 amino acids. Germline CDR1 is LNHDA and CDR2 is SQIVND (reference sequence). Trimming removed 8 bases from V and 6 bases from J; junction bases left unmatched: 5. CDR3 in amino acids: CASRMTGDTQYF. Here the CDR3 DNA reads TGTGCCAGTCGAATGACAGGGGATACGCAGTATTTT.

The rearrangement links TRBV30 to TRBJ1-6; TRBD1 matches 7 bases. Germline V gene sequence: CDR1 GTSNPN, CDR2 SVGIG (reference sequence). Trimming cost V 3 bases and J 10 bases; bases outside gene matches: 6. This CDR3 contains 13 residues. The CDR3 sequence is CAWSRQGWSPLHF. Written as DNA, the CDR3 is TGTGCCTGGAGCAGACAGGGTTGGTCACCCCTCCACTTT.

This chain connects TRBV19 to TRBJ1-2; D is perhaps TRBD1 (6 bases). V lost 3 bases and J lost 3, with 14 bases in between. Germline V gene sequence: CDR1 LNHDA, CDR2 SQIVND (reference sequence). The CDR3 runs to 15 residues. This CDR3 is CASSIMGGRDYGYTF. CDR3 nucleotides: TGTGCCAGTAGTATCATGGGGGGGCGCGACTATGGCTACACCTTC.

The gene calls are TRBV5-1 and TRBJ1-3; 9 positions agree with TRBD1. CDR1 and CDR2 (germline): SGHRS, YFSETQ. J lost 4 bases, V lost 7 bases, and 6 bases had no gene match. The CDR3 is made up of 14 amino acids. The CDR3 spells CASSDRGSGNTIYF. CDR3 nucleotides: TGCGCCAGCTCCGACAGGGGGAGCGGAAACACCATATATTTT.

V is TRBV2 and J is TRBJ2-5; D might be TRBD1 (5 bases). V shed 4 bases and J shed 4 bases, with 7 bases lying between them. Germline V gene sequence: CDR1 SNHLY, CDR2 FYNNEI. The CDR3 runs 12 residues. The CDR3 DNA reads as TGTGCCAGCAGTGGGCAGGGAGAGACCCAGTACTTC. It codes for CASSGQGETQYF.

The chain has TRBV5-1 and TRBJ1-6; weak D call: TRBD1 (6 bases). The CDR3 is 15 residues long. The germline V gene encodes CDR1 SGHRS and CDR2 YFSETQ. Between the trimmed V and J ends, which lost 1 base and 10 bases, there was a span of 15 bases. CDR3 DNA: TGCGCCAGCAGCTTGTTACAGGGAGAGGGATCACCCCTCCACTTT. Its translation: CASSLLQGEGSPLHF.

The V gene is TRBV7-2, the J gene TRBJ1-1, with TRBD1 matching 7 bases. V shed 1 base and J 8 bases; nucleotides not matched to a gene: 4. Per the germline V gene, CDR1 is SGHTA and CDR2 is FQGNSA. This CDR3 has 13 residues. The CDR3 DNA reads as TGTGCCAGCAGCTTAGGTGGAGGGGGCGAAGCTTTCTTT. This codes for CASSLGGGGEAFF.

The genes are TRBV6-6 and TRBJ2-7, with a weak D call TRBD2 (5 bases). This CDR3 contains 15 residues. The germline V gene encodes CDR1 MNHNY and CDR2 SVGAGI (reference sequence). V lost 4 bases and J 2 bases, leaving 15 bases between the germline ends. The CDR3 reads CASSSTGYPAYEQYF. Written as DNA, the CDR3 is TGTGCCAGCAGTTCGACGGGATACCCGGCCTACGAGCAGTACTTC.

This chain uses TRBV5-6 with TRBJ1-5; TRBD1 is a possible D gene (6 bases). Trimming stripped 0 bases from V and 3 bases from J, with 10 bases between. From germline, CDR1 is SGHDT and CDR2 YYEEEE. The CDR3 totals 15 residues. The CDR3, as DNA: TGTGCCAGCAGCTTGGGGCCAGGGGTCAATCAGCCCCAGCATTTT. Encoded protein: CASSLGPGVNQPQHF. Together with reference TRBV5-6 and TRBJ1-5, the CDR3 gives the full variable domain: DAGVTQSPTHLIKTRGQQVTLRCSPKSGHDTVSWYQQALGQGPQFIFQYYEEEERQRGNFPDRFSGHQFPNYSSELNVNALLLGDSALYLCASSLGPGVNQPQHFGDGTRLSIL.